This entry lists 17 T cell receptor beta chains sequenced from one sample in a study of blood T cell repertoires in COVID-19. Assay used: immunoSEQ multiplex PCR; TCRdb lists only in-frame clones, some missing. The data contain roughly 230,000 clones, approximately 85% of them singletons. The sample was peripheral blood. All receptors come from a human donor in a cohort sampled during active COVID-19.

CDR3 nucleotides: TGTGCCAGCAGTTTAACCCCCGGGGGCGAGCAGTACTTC. Translating gives CASSLTPGGEQYF. The chain uses TRBV27 and TRBJ2-7; weak D call: TRBD2 (6 bases). CDR1 is MNHEY and CDR2 is SMNVEV in the germline V gene (reference sequence). The CDR3 is 13 residues long. V gave up 2 bases and J gave up 6 bases, with 11 bases separating them.

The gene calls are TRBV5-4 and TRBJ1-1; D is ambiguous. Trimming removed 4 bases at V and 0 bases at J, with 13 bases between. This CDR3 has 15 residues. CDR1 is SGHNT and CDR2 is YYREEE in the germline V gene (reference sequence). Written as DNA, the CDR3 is TGTGCCAGCAGCCATGGTACAGAGATGAACACTGAAGCTTTCTTT. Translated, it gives CASSHGTEMNTEAFF. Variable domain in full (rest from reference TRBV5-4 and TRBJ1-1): ETGVTQSPTHLIKTRGQQVTLRCSSQSGHNTVSWYQQALGQGPQFIFQYYREEENGRGNFPPRFSGLQFPNYSSELNVNALELDDSALYLCASSHGTEMNTEAFFGQGTRLTVV.

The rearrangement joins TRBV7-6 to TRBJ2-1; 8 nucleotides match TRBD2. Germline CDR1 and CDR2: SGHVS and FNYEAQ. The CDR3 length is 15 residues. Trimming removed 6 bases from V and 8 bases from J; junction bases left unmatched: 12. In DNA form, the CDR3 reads TGTGCCAGCAGAGCCGGCGCTAGCGGGCTCGATGAGCAGTTCTTC. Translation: CASRAGASGLDEQFF.

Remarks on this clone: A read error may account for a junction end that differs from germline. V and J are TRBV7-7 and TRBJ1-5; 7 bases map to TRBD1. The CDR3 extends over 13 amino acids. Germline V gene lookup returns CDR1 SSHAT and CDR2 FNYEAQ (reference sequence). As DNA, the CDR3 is TGTGCTAGCAGCCAAGACAGGGACCGGCCCCAGCATTTT. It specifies CASSQDRDRPQHF.

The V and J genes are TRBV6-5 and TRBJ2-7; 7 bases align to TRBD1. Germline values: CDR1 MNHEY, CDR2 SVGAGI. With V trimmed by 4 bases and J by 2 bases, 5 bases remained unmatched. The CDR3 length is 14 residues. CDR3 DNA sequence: TGTGCCAGCAGTTTTACGACAGGGCCCTACGAGCAGTACTTC. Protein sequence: CASSFTTGPYEQYF.

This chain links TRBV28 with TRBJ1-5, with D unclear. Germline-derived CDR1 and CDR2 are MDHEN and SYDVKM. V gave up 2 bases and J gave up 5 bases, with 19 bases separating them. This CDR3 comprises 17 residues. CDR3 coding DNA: TGTGCCAGCAGTTTACCCCCTCGGGCGGAGGGCTATCAGCCCCAGCATTTT. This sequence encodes CASSLPPRAEGYQPQHF.

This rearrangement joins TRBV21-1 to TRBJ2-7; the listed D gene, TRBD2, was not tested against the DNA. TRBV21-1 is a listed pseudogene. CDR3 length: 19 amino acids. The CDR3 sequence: CASSCTRGPPLWVDYEQYF. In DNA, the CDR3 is TGTGCCAGCAGCTGCACTCGGGGTCCCCCGCTGTGGGTTGACTACGAGCAGTACTTC.

The CDR3 loop reads CASSRPDGDGYTF. Written as DNA, the CDR3 is TGCGCCAGCAGCCGCCCCGACGGAGATGGCTACACCTTC. The chain has TRBV5-1 and TRBJ1-2, with unresolved D. With 4 bases removed from V and 6 bases from J, the gap between germline ends came to 13 bases. There are 13 residues in the CDR3. Germline V gene sequence: CDR1 SGHRS, CDR2 YFSETQ.

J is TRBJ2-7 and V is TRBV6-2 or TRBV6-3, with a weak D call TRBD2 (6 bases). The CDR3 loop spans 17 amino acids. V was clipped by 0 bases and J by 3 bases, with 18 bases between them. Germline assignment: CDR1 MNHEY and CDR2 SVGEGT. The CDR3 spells CASSYSNVGTYYYEQYF. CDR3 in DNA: TGTGCCAGCAGTTACTCGAACGTCGGGACTTATTACTACGAGCAGTACTTC.

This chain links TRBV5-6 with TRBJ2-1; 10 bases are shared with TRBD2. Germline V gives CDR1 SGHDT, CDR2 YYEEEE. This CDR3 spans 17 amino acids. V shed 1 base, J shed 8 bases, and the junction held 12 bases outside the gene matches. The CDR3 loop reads CASSLIQAGGIRDEQFF. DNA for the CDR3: TGTGCCAGCAGCTTGATCCAAGCGGGAGGGATTAGGGATGAGCAGTTCTTC. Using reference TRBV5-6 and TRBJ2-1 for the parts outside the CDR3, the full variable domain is DAGVTQSPTHLIKTRGQQVTLRCSPKSGHDTVSWYQQALGQGPQFIFQYYEEEERQRGNFPDRFSGHQFPNYSSELNVNALLLGDSALYLCASSLIQAGGIRDEQFFGPGTRLTVL.

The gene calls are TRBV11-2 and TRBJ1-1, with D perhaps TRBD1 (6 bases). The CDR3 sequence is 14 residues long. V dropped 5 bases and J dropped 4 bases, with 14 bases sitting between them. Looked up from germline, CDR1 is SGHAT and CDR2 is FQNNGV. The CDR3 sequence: CASSRAGGPTEAFF. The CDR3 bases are TGTGCCAGCAGCCGGGCGGGGGGCCCCACTGAAGCTTTCTTT. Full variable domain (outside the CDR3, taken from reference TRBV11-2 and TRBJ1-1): EAGVAQSPRYKIIEKRQSVAFWCNPISGHATLYWYQQILGQGPKLLIQFQNNGVVDDSQLPKDRFSAERLKGVDSTLKIQPAKLEDSAVYLCASSRAGGPTEAFFGQGTRLTVV.

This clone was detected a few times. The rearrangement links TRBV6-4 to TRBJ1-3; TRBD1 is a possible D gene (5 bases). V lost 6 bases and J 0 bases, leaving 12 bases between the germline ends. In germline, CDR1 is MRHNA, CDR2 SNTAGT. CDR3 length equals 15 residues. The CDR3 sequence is CASRRRQHSGNTIYF. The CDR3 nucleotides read TGTGCCAGCAGACGCCGACAGCACTCTGGAAACACCATATATTTT.

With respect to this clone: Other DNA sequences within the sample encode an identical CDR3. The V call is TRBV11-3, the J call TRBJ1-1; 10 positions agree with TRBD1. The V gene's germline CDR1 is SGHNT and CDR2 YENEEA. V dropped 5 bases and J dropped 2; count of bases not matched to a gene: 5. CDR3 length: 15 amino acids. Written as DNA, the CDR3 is TGTGCCAGCAGCCCCAGACAGGGGGCTAACACTGAAGCTTTCTTT. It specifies CASSPRQGANTEAFF.

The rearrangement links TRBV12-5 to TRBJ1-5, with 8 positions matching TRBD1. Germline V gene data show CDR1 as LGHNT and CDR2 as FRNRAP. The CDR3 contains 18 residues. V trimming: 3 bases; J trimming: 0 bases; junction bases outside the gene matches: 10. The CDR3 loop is CASGFRQGSALSNQPQHF. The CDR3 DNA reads TGTGCTAGTGGTTTCCGACAGGGGTCCGCCCTTAGCAATCAGCCCCAGCATTTT.

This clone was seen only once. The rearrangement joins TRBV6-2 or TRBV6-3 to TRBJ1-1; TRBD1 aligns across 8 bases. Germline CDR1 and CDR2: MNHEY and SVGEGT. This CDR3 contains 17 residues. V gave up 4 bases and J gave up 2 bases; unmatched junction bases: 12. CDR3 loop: CASSSQGARPRNTEAFF. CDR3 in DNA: TGTGCCAGCAGTTCCCAGGGGGCTCGTCCTAGAAACACTGAAGCTTTCTTT.

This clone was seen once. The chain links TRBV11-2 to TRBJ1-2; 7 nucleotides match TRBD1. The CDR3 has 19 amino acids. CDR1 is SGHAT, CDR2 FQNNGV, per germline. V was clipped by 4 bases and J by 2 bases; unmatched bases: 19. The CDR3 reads CASSSYGWTGAPTNYGYTF. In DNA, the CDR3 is TGTGCCAGCAGCTCCTACGGATGGACAGGTGCCCCTACAAACTATGGCTACACCTTC.

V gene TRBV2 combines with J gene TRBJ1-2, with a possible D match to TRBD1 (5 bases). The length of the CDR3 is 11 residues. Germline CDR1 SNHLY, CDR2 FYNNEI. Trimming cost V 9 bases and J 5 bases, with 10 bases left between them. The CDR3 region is CARQAGYGYTF. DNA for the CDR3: TGTGCCAGACAGGCTGGGTATGGCTACACCTTC.